This T cell receptor beta chain was recorded in a study of shared clonotypes between healthy human individuals. This clone has a single count. CDR3 length: 15 amino acids. The germline V and J ends were trimmed by 7 bases and 0 bases, with 15 bases remaining between them. CDR1 and CDR2 (germline): SQVTM, ANQGSEA. Using immunoSEQ multiplex PCR, the repertoire was profiled, and TCRdb retains in-frame clones only, with some absent. The sample carries approximately 1,000,000 clones, 60% to 80% recorded once. The TCR originated in a man in his late teens or twenties in good health. Some clones in this sample may be carry-over from other donors' samples. The chain is built from TRBV29-1 and TRBJ1-4; D unclear. Material for sequencing was memory CD4+ T cells from PBMCs. Subset: CD45RA-negative fraction. CDR3 sequence reads: CSASRLSATNEKLFF. The CDR3 bases are TGCAGCGCCTCAAGACTCTCGGCAACTAATGAAAAACTGTTTTTT. Filled out from reference TRBV29-1 and TRBJ1-4, the complete variable domain reads SAVISQKPSRDICQRGTSLTIQCQVDSQVTMMFWYRQQPGQSLTLIATANQGSEATYESGFVIDKFPISRPNLTFSTLTVSNMSPEDSSIYLCSASRLSATNEKLFFGSGTQLSVL.